The 3 T cell receptor beta chains given below trace back to one sample, sequenced in a study of blood T cell repertoires in COVID-19. This table comes from immunoSEQ multiplex PCR, and its TCRdb copy is limited to in-frame clones, with some not included. The table lists approximately 210,000 clones, roughly 80% of them singletons. The sample taken for sequencing was peripheral blood. The receptors were sampled from a young man with active or convalescent COVID-19.

The chain combines TRBV5-6 with TRBJ1-5; no clear D. CDR3 length equals 12 residues. CDR1 and CDR2 from the germline V gene are SGHDT and YYEEEE. V dropped 4 bases and J dropped 4 bases, with 6 bases sitting between them. The CDR3 spells CASSLYNQPQHF. As DNA, the CDR3 is TGTGCCAGCAGCCTTTATAATCAGCCCCAGCATTTT.

This clone was seen just once. The chain joins TRBV24-1 to TRBJ1-1; D uncertain. Per the germline V gene, CDR1 is KGHDR and CDR2 is SFDVKD. The V end lost 3 bases, the J end lost 4 bases, and 8 bases lay between the germline ends. The CDR3 spans 13 residues. CDR3: CATSDRGFTEAFF. CDR3 DNA: TGTGCCACCAGTGATCGGGGATTCACTGAAGCTTTCTTT.

V is TRBV11-3 and J is TRBJ1-1; 8 nucleotides line up with TRBD1. The CDR3 spans 13 residues. The V gene's germline CDR1 is SGHNT and CDR2 YENEEA. V trimming: 2 bases; J trimming: 8 bases; junction bases outside the gene matches: 4. The CDR3 region has the DNA TGTGCCAGCAGCTTAACAGGGGGAGCCGAAGCTTTCTTT. Its protein product is CASSLTGGAEAFF.